This is a list of T cell receptor beta chains from one sample in a study of blood T cell repertoires in COVID-19. Sequencing used immunoSEQ multiplex PCR; TCRdb keeps in-frame clones, though not all of them. Here the sample spans about 240,000 clones, roughly 80% being singletons. The sample was peripheral blood. The receptors derive from an elderly woman with acute or convalescent COVID-19. CDR3s include the opening cysteine and the closing phenylalanine or tryptophan. D genes are given only for firm matches. Clone size, where shown, is once, few, many, or a class for clones that have expanded.

TRBV4-1	.	TRBJ1-2	.	TGCGCCAGCAGCCAAGAATTAGTTAGGGGGTATGGCTACACCTTC	CASSQELVRGYGYTF
TRBV5-4	.	TRBJ1-1	TRBD1	TGTGCCAGCAGCCGAGAAGGGGGCAATACTGAAGCTTTCTTT	CASSREGGNTEAFF
TRBV3-1/TRBV3-2	once	TRBJ1-4	.	TGTGCCAGCAGCCACTGGTATGGGGGGTTTAATGAAAAACTGTTTTTT	CASSHWYGGFNEKLFF
TRBV12-5	.	TRBJ1-2	.	TGTGCTAGTGGTTTGACACAGGGCGTTTACGTCCCTAACTATGGCTACACCTTC	CASGLTQGVYVPNYGYTF
TRBV2	.	TRBJ2-7	.	TGTGCCAGCAGTCGCCAGCGTGGCGGCCCCTACGAGCAGTACTTC	CASSRQRGGPYEQYF
TRBV6-1	.	TRBJ1-5	TRBD1	TGTGCCAGCAGTGAAAAGGGGTCAGGGGGCGTGCAGCCCCAGCATTTT	CASSEKGSGGVQPQHF
TRBV25-1	.	TRBJ2-1	.	TGTGCCAGCAGTGAATATAGGGGCGGCGCCTACAATGAGCAGTTCTTC	CASSEYRGGAYNEQFF
TRBV30	few	TRBJ1-1	.	TGTGCCTTCTCCCGACACGGAGGAACTGAAGCTTTCTTT	CAFSRHGGTEAFF
TRBV4-1	once	TRBJ2-7	TRBD2	TGCGCCAGCAGCCAAGGGGGACTAGGGGGATACGAGCAGTACTTC	CASSQGGLGGYEQYF
TRBV27	once	TRBJ2-7	.	TGTGCCAGCAGTGGGCGGGGTGGCTACGAGCAGTACTTC	CASSGRGGYEQYF
TRBV7-2	.	TRBJ1-3	.	TGTGCCAGCAGCTTAGGGCCTACCATATATTTT	CASSLGPTIYF
TRBV10-3	few	TRBJ1-5	.	TGTGCCATCAGTACCGACGGGGATCAGCCCCAGCATTTT	CAISTDGDQPQHF
TRBV12-3/TRBV12-4	.	TRBJ2-1	.	TGTGCCAGCAGCCCCGCCTCCCCCGGGGAGCAGTTCTTC	CASSPASPGEQFF
TRBV7-8	.	TRBJ2-1	TRBD2	TGTGCCAGCAGCCCCTTAGGGGGTAGCGGGGGGGGAGGAGGGAAGTTCTTC	CASSPLGGSGGGGGKFF
TRBV11-3	few	TRBJ2-3	.	TGTGCCAGCAGCTTAGTTTTCGGAGGGGCGGATACGCAGTATTTT	CASSLVFGGADTQYF
TRBV6-6	.	TRBJ1-3	.	TGTGCCAGCAGTCCCTCGGTAGGGGAAGTGGCTGGAAACACCATATATTTT	CASSPSVGEVAGNTIYF
TRBV3-1/TRBV3-2	.	TRBJ2-1	TRBD2	TGTGCCAGCAGCTTTCCTAGCGGGGGGGCCTACAATGAGCAGTTCTTC	CASSFPSGGAYNEQFF
TRBV28	once	TRBJ1-5	TRBD1	TGTGCCAGCAACCCCCCGGACAGGGAACGACAGCCCCAGCATTTT	CASNPPDRERQPQHF
TRBV5-4	.	TRBJ1-1	TRBD1	TGTGCCAGCAGCTTGCCAGGGGGCGCGGGTGAAGCTTTCTTT	CASSLPGGAGEAFF
TRBV7-8	.	TRBJ1-5	.	TGTGCCAGCAGCCCCAGCGGGGGGGCAGACCAGCATTTT	CASSPSGGADQHF
TRBV11-2	.	TRBJ1-4	.	TGTGCCAGCAGCCCACCGGGGGCAACTAATGAAAAACTGTTTTTT	CASSPPGATNEKLFF
TRBV7-6	.	TRBJ1-5	TRBD1	TGTGCCAGCAGCCGACAGGGGGGGAGCAATCAGCCCCAGCATTTT	CASSRQGGSNQPQHF
TRBV12-5	once	TRBJ1-3	TRBD1	TGTGCTAGTGGTTGGGACAGCTCTGGAAACACCATATATTTT	CASGWDSSGNTIYF
TRBV11-3	.	TRBJ2-2	TRBD2	TGTGCCAGCAGCGGGAGGGCCGGGGAGCTGTTTTTT	CASSGRAGELFF
TRBV5-1	once	TRBJ2-6	TRBD1	TGCGCCAGCAGCACCGGGACAGGGGGGGCCAACGTCCTGACTTTC	CASSTGTGGANVLTF
TRBV6-6	once	TRBJ1-1	.	TGTGCCAGCAGTCCTTTGGGACACGGGAAGACTGAAGCTTTCTTT	CASSPLGHGKTEAFF
TRBV6-5	.	TRBJ2-2	TRBD1	TGTGCCAGCAGTTTGGACAGGGTCGGGGAGCTGTTTTTT	CASSLDRVGELFF
TRBV19	.	TRBJ1-5	TRBD1	TGTGCCAGTAGGGAGAGGATGACAGGGGGAGATCAGCCCCAGCATTTT	CASRERMTGGDQPQHF
TRBV7-3	.	TRBJ2-7	.	TGTGCCAGCAGCCCTGGGGGGGCCACGTACGAGCAGTACTTC	CASSPGGATYEQYF
TRBV18	.	TRBJ2-5	.	TGTGCCAGCTCACCACAGACAGGAGAGCAAGAGACCCAGTACTTC	CASSPQTGEQETQYF
TRBV3-1/TRBV3-2	.	TRBJ1-3	TRBD1	TGTGCCAGCAGCCAAGCAGGGGGCGGAAACACCATATATTTT	CASSQAGGGNTIYF
TRBV24-1	once	TRBJ2-5	TRBD2	TGTGCCACCAGTGATGTCGGCGGGGAGGGGACCCAGTACTTC	CATSDVGGEGTQYF
TRBV5-4	.	TRBJ2-7	.	TGTGCCAGCAGCGACAAAAAGTCCTACGAGCAGTACTTC	CASSDKKSYEQYF
TRBV5-5	.	TRBJ2-7	TRBD1	TGTGCCAGCAGCTGGAATCCCGGGACAGGGGTCGAGCAGTACTTC	CASSWNPGTGVEQYF
TRBV19	.	TRBJ1-4	.	TGTGCCAGTAGTTTCGGGAAAGGAGCTAATGAAAAACTGTTTTTT	CASSFGKGANEKLFF
TRBV12-3/TRBV12-4	.	TRBJ1-2	.	TGTGCCAGCAGAACAGGAGCCGGTGGCTACACCTTC	CASRTGAGGYTF
TRBV6-5	.	TRBJ1-2	.	TGTGCCAGCGTAGACAGGAGAAGACTCTATGGCTACACCTTC	CASVDRRRLYGYTF
TRBV2	.	TRBJ1-4	.	TGTGCCAGCAGTCAAAGCCGACCGGCTCAGGGAAAACTGTTTTTT	CASSQSRPAQGKLFF
TRBV5-6	.	TRBJ2-7	.	TGTGCCAGCAGCTTGGGAGGGTGGAGGTCCTACGAGCAGTACTTC	CASSLGGWRSYEQYF
TRBV18	once	TRBJ2-2	.	TGTGCCAGCTCCAGGGAAGGGCCCGTTGAGCTGTTTTTT	CASSREGPVELFF
TRBV30	.	TRBJ2-1	TRBD1	TGTGCCTGGAGCCGAGCAGGGGGCTCGCTAAATGAGCAGTTCTTC	CAWSRAGGSLNEQFF
TRBV3-1/TRBV3-2	.	TRBJ2-7	.	TGTGCCAGCAGCCAAGAGTGGCAGGGGAGCTCCTACGAGCAGTACTTC	CASSQEWQGSSYEQYF
TRBV7-5	.	TRBJ2-1	.	TGTGCCAGAAGCTTATATCAAGCGGGACTAGCGGGGGGCTCCTACAATGAGCAGTTCTTC	CARSLYQAGLAGGSYNEQFF
TRBV5-6	.	TRBJ2-1	TRBD1	TGTGCCAGCAGCCCTCTCAGGACAGGCAAGCAGTTCTTC	CASSPLRTGKQFF
TRBV7-3	few	TRBJ2-1	TRBD1	TGTGCCAGCAGCCGACAGGGGGCGCAGGGCTCCTACAATGAGCAGTTCTTC	CASSRQGAQGSYNEQFF
TRBV9	.	TRBJ1-1	.	TGTGCCAGCAGCCCACTGGGGGGGGCTCCCACTGAAGCTTTCTTT	CASSPLGGAPTEAFF
TRBV5-1	few	TRBJ2-7	.	TGCGCCAGCAGCCCCCAGGCAGGTCCCTCCTACGAGCAGTACTTC	CASSPQAGPSYEQYF
TRBV7-8	.	TRBJ1-4	TRBD1	TGTGCCAGCAGCTTAAGTTTGCGGACAGGGTATGAAAAACTGTTTTTT	CASSLSLRTGYEKLFF
TRBV18	.	TRBJ1-1	.	TGTGCCAGCTCACTCACGCGGGTCTCGGAAGCTTTCTTT	CASSLTRVSEAFF